This T cell receptor beta chain originates from a study of CD8 T cells in ankylosing spondylitis (TCRdb year 2017). Regarding the complete study: To find TCR variants linked to disease, the study profiled T cell receptor beta repertoires in ankylosing spondylitis patients and healthy donors. The full study cohort comprised around 25 ankylosing spondylitis patients and 85 to 120 healthy donors. Peripheral blood samples were taken, and synovial fluid was additionally collected from ankylosing spondylitis patients.

Sequencing instrument: Illumina HiSeq 2500. TCR beta libraries were prepared by quantitative 5'-RACE with molecular barcodes. As for the original processing: A new computational method based on a probabilistic model of VDJ rearrangement was used to identify disease-linked TCR variants. TCRdb ran its own pipeline on the public reads, namely fastp trimming at Q25 and MiXCR clone calling, and kept in-frame beta chains. Identical CDR3 protein sequences are pooled into one entry, listed with their most common genes and DNA. TCRdb, not the authors, supplied the V and J calls. The sample yields a few hundred thousand distinct CDR3 sequences; around 10% were counted once. 5.5% to 8% of the sample rests with the top ten. Cut back by 2 bases and 4 bases, the V and J ends lie 8 bases apart. Based on the germline V gene (reference sequence), the CDR1 and CDR2 sequences are SEHNR and FQNEAQ. Its CDR3 holds 13 amino acids, cysteine through phenylalanine. Only the CDR3 region is kept as DNA, spanning 39 bases read in frame from base 1.

The table lists this clonotype with a few counts. Its cognate antigen has yet to be identified. Qualities for individual bases were not recorded, and no much larger clone is one base off. What the work shows at the level of the full study, not this receptor alone: Some of the motif variants had been reported before in the synovial fluid and blood of reactive arthritis patients, a finding that suggests common disease-initiation mechanisms. A CD8+ phenotype was shown by the disease-linked clones, which were found at relatively low frequencies in peripheral blood. According to the report, matched synovial fluid samples from ankylosing spondylitis patients were significantly enriched for the disease-linked clones. Blood from ankylosing spondylitis patients appeared to be characterized by a TCR beta motif made up of about 8 highly homologous amino acid variants.

This clonotype was obtained from a male donor with ankylosing spondylitis or in good health (not recorded which). The rearranged chain carries TRBV7-9 and TRBJ1-1; the D segment cannot be called with confidence. Material: blood, either unsorted or a sorted T cell fraction (not recorded which). The CDR3 amino acid sequence is: CASSLSSITEAFF. In nucleotide form, the sequence is TGTGCCAGCAGCTTAAGCTCCATCACTGAAGCTTTCTTT.